This record concerns one T cell receptor beta chain sequence. What it recognizes is unknown. The sample is drawn from a study of T cells after yellow fever vaccination. Study summary: Libraries from low-cell-number fractions were prepared with the SMART-Seq v4 Ultra Low Input RNA kit. Overall study findings and caveats: A large majority of primary-vaccination clones showed up again after the booster (about 96% CD4, about 87% CD8). Weaker in magnitude, the secondary response showed a faster peak on day 5 versus 15.

This CDR3 is 16 amino acids long. With V trimmed by 0 bases and J by 5 bases, 5 bases remained unmatched. CDR1 and CDR2 (germline): LGHDT, YNNKEL (reference sequence). 5'RACE template switching generated TCR cDNA, adding a universal primer site and UMIs. Each CDR3 protein gets one entry after TCRdb re-called the 5' RACE reads with MiXCR. The sample lists around 340,000 distinct CDR3 sequences, around 12% seen once, with 2.5% to 4% in the top ten. Material: CD4+ T cells sorted from PBMCs, obtained 15 days after the yellow fever booster vaccination. The chain uses TRBV3-1 and TRBJ2-2, with 8 nucleotides matching TRBD2. The source is a man younger than 30 who received the YFV17D yellow fever vaccine. CDR3 DNA sequence: TGTGCCAGCAGCCAAGATAACGGGGGGGTAACCGGGGAGCTGTTTTTT. Its translation is CASSQDNGGVTGELFF.